These T cell receptor beta chains were read from a single sample in a study of monozygotic twins with inflammatory bowel disease. Reprocessing the 5' RACE reads, TCRdb reports a single entry for every CDR3 protein and omits DNA. Its table records about 330,000 distinct CDR3 sequences. Sequencing used blood. The receptors originated from a human donor with ulcerative colitis or Crohn's disease, or a healthy co-twin of an affected twin (not recorded which). Both conserved end residues are part of each CDR3. Each record gives: J gene, V gene, CDR3 protein.

>TRBJ2-1|TRBV15
CATSRLRTGYNEQFF
>TRBJ1-4|TRBV6-6
CASSYRDRHEKLFF
>TRBJ1-6|TRBV20-1
CSARDRVFPDSPLHF
>TRBJ1-1|TRBV24-1
CATSAGLITEAFF
>TRBJ2-7|TRBV9
CASSVDGGQGYEQYF
>TRBJ2-3|TRBV12-3/TRBV12-4
CASSPRKGTDTQYF
>TRBJ1-5|TRBV29-1
CSVSPGGNGQPQHF
>TRBJ2-3|TRBV4-3
CASSPKDMRLAGPRSTDTQYF
>TRBJ1-1|TRBV5-1
CASSATGGGTAEAFF
>TRBJ2-3|TRBV20-1
CSARDFRVPSTDTQYF
>TRBJ1-5|TRBV5-5
CASSIGTGHNQPQHF
>TRBJ1-6|TRBV10-3
CAISVDRDNSPLHF
>TRBJ2-1|TRBV24-1
CATSDTGTGPYNEQFF
>TRBJ2-7|TRBV9
CASSVTASQSSYEQYF
>TRBJ2-2|TRBV5-5
CASSFPGQRASNTGELFF
>TRBJ1-4|TRBV4-1
CASSQDPARAGQRSKLFF
>TRBJ2-7|TRBV3-1
CASSQNNYEQYF
>TRBJ1-1|TRBV11-1
CASSLTGTSNTEAFF
>TRBJ2-1|TRBV7-2
CASSLPRMGRTYNEQFF
>TRBJ2-5|TRBV18
CASSDNLRGETQYF
>TRBJ1-6|TRBV19
CASSMGHNNSPLHF
>TRBJ2-3|TRBV4-3
CASSQDLAGGLNLLTDTQYF
>TRBJ1-1|TRBV20-1
CSAGDSLEASF
>TRBJ2-5|TRBV28
CASSVRTGFKETQYF
>TRBJ2-4|TRBV20-1
CSASLRGLKNIQYF
>TRBJ2-2|TRBV2
CASSEAQKNTGELFF
>TRBJ1-2|TRBV7-2
CASSFDRKYGYTF
>TRBJ2-7|TRBV27
CASSQMRGYEQYF
>TRBJ2-3|TRBV7-2
CASASGNSKDTQYF
>TRBJ2-5|TRBV20-1
CSARSGGTQETQYF
>TRBJ1-2|TRBV12-3/TRBV12-4
CASSSRPVGGYGYTF
>TRBJ1-1|TRBV21-1
CASILGTGNTEAFF
>TRBJ2-5|TRBV7-9
CASSLGVAGETQYF
>TRBJ2-3|TRBV5-4
CASSLVPSGDTQYF
>TRBJ2-7|TRBV4-2
CASSLSGTSLGEQYF
>TRBJ1-1|TRBV20-1
CSARRENTEAFF
>TRBJ2-2|TRBV6-5
CASSPTGEGELFF
>TRBJ1-3|TRBV29-1
CSVSVLGNTIYF
>TRBJ1-1|TRBV10-3
CAISEFATEAFF
>TRBJ2-5|TRBV28
CASSLGVTGAEETQYF
>TRBJ2-1|TRBV7-3
CASSLGLAGSYEQFF
>TRBJ1-4|TRBV5-1
CASTRDDNGKLFF
>TRBJ2-4|TRBV6-2/TRBV6-3
CASSYSQSKGAHQNIQYF
>TRBJ2-1|TRBV20-1
CSASSLAVSYNEQFF
>TRBJ1-5|TRBV10-3
CAISDSATYQPQHF
>TRBJ2-7|TRBV4-3
CASSQEAGVEQYF
>TRBJ2-2|TRBV20-1
CSARVAGGVNTGELFF
>TRBJ2-1|TRBV20-1
CSAREGAGSYNEQFF
>TRBJ1-2|TRBV6-1
CASSEVGGIDYGYTF